This is a list of T cell receptor beta chains from one sample in a study of human T cells and chemical hapten exposure. Each CDR3 protein is one row after TCRdb ran MiXCR on the RACE reads. The sample yields around 52,000 distinct CDR3 sequences, about 9% seen once. Specimen: whole blood, collected in connection with sensitization to the hapten diphenylcyclopropenone (DPC). The origin of the receptors is a woman in her 40s with alopecia areata. Some clones in this sample may be carry-over from other donors' samples. Each CDR3 is given with its conserved first and last residue. A D gene is named only where the DNA matches it firmly. Where a row states a size, it is once, few, many or the class of an expanded clone; other rows omit it.

abundance: NA
j_gene: TRBJ2-6
v_gene: TRBV6-5
d_gene: NA
CDR3nt: TGTGCCAGCAGTCAATTACGCCCACCTCTCTCTGGGGCCAACGTCCTGACTTTC
CDR3aa: CASSQLRPPLSGANVLTF

abundance: few
j_gene: TRBJ2-7
v_gene: TRBV7-9
d_gene: NA
CDR3nt: TGTGCCAGCAGTCCGGACCTAGGCGAGCAGTACTTC
CDR3aa: CASSPDLGEQYF

abundance: many
j_gene: TRBJ2-1
v_gene: TRBV11-2
d_gene: NA
CDR3nt: TGTGCCAGCAGACCGAAAGGAACAACCTACAATGAGCAGTTCTTC
CDR3aa: CASRPKGTTYNEQFF

abundance: many
j_gene: TRBJ1-1
v_gene: TRBV29-1
d_gene: NA
CDR3nt: TGCAGCGCCACCAGCTACACTGAAGCTTTCTTT
CDR3aa: CSATSYTEAFF

abundance: many
j_gene: TRBJ1-1
v_gene: TRBV3-1
d_gene: NA
CDR3nt: TGTGCCAGCACCTCAATGGGGGCGAACACTGAAGCTTTCTTT
CDR3aa: CASTSMGANTEAFF

abundance: NA
j_gene: TRBJ2-2
v_gene: TRBV4-2
d_gene: TRBD2
CDR3nt: TGTGCCAGCAGCCAAGTAACGCGGGGGGACACCGGGGAGCTGTTTTTT
CDR3aa: CASSQVTRGDTGELFF

abundance: many
j_gene: TRBJ1-1
v_gene: TRBV6-5
d_gene: NA
CDR3nt: TGTGCCAGCAGTACTGGACCGGACACTGAAGCTTTCTTT
CDR3aa: CASSTGPDTEAFF

abundance: NA
j_gene: TRBJ2-7
v_gene: TRBV6-5
d_gene: NA
CDR3nt: TGTGCCAGCAGCAACTTCTTTGGGGCCTTCTACGAGCAGTACTTC
CDR3aa: CASSNFFGAFYEQYF

abundance: many
j_gene: TRBJ2-7
v_gene: TRBV27
d_gene: NA
CDR3nt: TGTGCCAGCAGTCGACAGTATCTCTACGAGCAGTACTTC
CDR3aa: CASSRQYLYEQYF

abundance: many
j_gene: TRBJ1-1
v_gene: TRBV6-5
d_gene: NA
CDR3nt: TGTGCCAGCAGTTACTCCCCAGGGGCAGGCACTGAAGCTTTCTTT
CDR3aa: CASSYSPGAGTEAFF

abundance: few
j_gene: TRBJ2-5
v_gene: TRBV13
d_gene: NA
CDR3nt: TGTGCCAGCAGCGACGGCGTACAAGAGACCCAGTACTTC
CDR3aa: CASSDGVQETQYF

abundance: many
j_gene: TRBJ2-7
v_gene: TRBV4-1
d_gene: NA
CDR3nt: TGCGCCAGCAGCCAAGGAGTAGTAGGAAACTACGAGCAGTACTTC
CDR3aa: CASSQGVVGNYEQYF

abundance: NA
j_gene: TRBJ2-1
v_gene: TRBV6-2/TRBV6-3
d_gene: NA
CDR3nt: TGTGCCAGCAGTTACCCTATCCCCGAGCAGTTCTTC
CDR3aa: CASSYPIPEQFF

abundance: many
j_gene: TRBJ1-2
v_gene: TRBV7-2
d_gene: NA
CDR3nt: TGTGCCAGCAGCTTAGCCGGCAGCCAGTATGGCTACACCTTC
CDR3aa: CASSLAGSQYGYTF

abundance: NA
j_gene: TRBJ2-7
v_gene: TRBV7-2
d_gene: NA
CDR3nt: TGTGCCAGCAGCTTAGGGGGGCCTCTCTACGAGCAGTACTTC
CDR3aa: CASSLGGPLYEQYF

abundance: many
j_gene: TRBJ1-4
v_gene: TRBV5-4
d_gene: NA
CDR3nt: TGTGCCAGCAGCCACGGAGGACACGCAACTAATGAAAAACTGTTTTTT
CDR3aa: CASSHGGHATNEKLFF

abundance: NA
j_gene: TRBJ1-6
v_gene: TRBV12-3/TRBV12-4
d_gene: NA
CDR3nt: TGTGCCAGCAGTTTATCGGACAGTTATAATTCACCCCTCCACTTT
CDR3aa: CASSLSDSYNSPLHF

abundance: many
j_gene: TRBJ2-3
v_gene: TRBV14
d_gene: NA
CDR3nt: TGTGCCAGCAGCCCCTATCCGGGCGCCGGCACAGATACGCAGTATTTT
CDR3aa: CASSPYPGAGTDTQYF

abundance: NA
j_gene: TRBJ1-3
v_gene: TRBV18
d_gene: NA
CDR3nt: TGTGCCTGCTCAGCTCATCCGGGACAAGGTACAAACACCATATATTTT
CDR3aa: CACSAHPGQGTNTIYF

abundance: few
j_gene: TRBJ2-7
v_gene: TRBV12-3/TRBV12-4
d_gene: TRBD1
CDR3nt: TGTGCCAGCAGTCGACAGGGGTTTGGTTACGAGCAGTACTTC
CDR3aa: CASSRQGFGYEQYF

abundance: many
j_gene: TRBJ1-1
v_gene: TRBV4-1
d_gene: NA
CDR3nt: TGCGCCAGCAGCCAAGAGGGGGACACTGAAGCTTTCTTT
CDR3aa: CASSQEGDTEAFF

abundance: many
j_gene: TRBJ1-2
v_gene: TRBV13
d_gene: TRBD1
CDR3nt: TGTGCCAGCAGCACCTGGACAGGGGCTAACTATGGCTACACCTTC
CDR3aa: CASSTWTGANYGYTF

abundance: many
j_gene: TRBJ1-3
v_gene: TRBV7-6
d_gene: NA
CDR3nt: TGTGCCAGCAGCTTATTTAACTCTGGAAACACCATATATTTT
CDR3aa: CASSLFNSGNTIYF